This is a list of T cell receptor beta chains from one sample in a study of blood T cell repertoires in COVID-19. Repertoires were generated with immunoSEQ multiplex PCR, while TCRdb's copy carries only in-frame clones and drops some. Here the sample spans over 200,000 clones, 80% to 90% being singletons. The sequenced material came from peripheral blood. The receptors originated from a man aged 18-30 years with active or convalescent COVID-19. The CDR3 runs from the conserved cysteine through the conserved F or W. Fields, in order: CDR3 protein, CDR3 length, V gene, J gene.

CASRDRGNDEQYF,13,TRBV2,TRBJ2-7
CATSGASAYEQYF,13,TRBV24-1,TRBJ2-7
CATSSPQENRGGEKLFF,17,TRBV15,TRBJ1-4
CATSDPIAGVVDEQFF,16,TRBV24-1,TRBJ2-1
CASSKAGQGPYEQYF,15,TRBV19,TRBJ2-7
CASSPNTDTQYF,12,TRBV5-1,TRBJ2-3
CSVEGAWGPRYNEQFF,16,TRBV29-1,TRBJ2-1
CASSIVDSSYEQYF,14,TRBV19,TRBJ2-7
CASREGSSYNEQFF,14,TRBV28,TRBJ2-1
CASSITRGVYNEQFF,15,TRBV19,TRBJ2-1
CASSPGGSVRTEAFF,15,TRBV6-5,TRBJ1-1
CATSSRTSGRAPTDTQYF,18,TRBV24-1,TRBJ2-3
CASRPPQGQSNQPQHF,16,TRBV19,TRBJ1-5
CASSRTLRAFF,11,TRBV21-1,TRBJ1-1
CATQSGVRAEKLFF,14,TRBV10-3,TRBJ1-4
CSVPGGGANVLTF,13,TRBV29-1,TRBJ2-6
CATSRKPGQGALGYGYTF,18,TRBV15,TRBJ1-2
CASTPAVGGSGTEAFF,16,TRBV19,TRBJ1-1
CASSAIMNTEAFF,13,TRBV7-9,TRBJ1-1
CASSLEQRRSTF,12,TRBV7-8,TRBJ1-2
CASDSTGNTIYF,12,TRBV12-3/TRBV12-4,TRBJ1-3
CSVAAGARDGYTF,13,TRBV29-1,TRBJ1-2
CASSLSKRVENSPLHF,16,TRBV5-6,TRBJ1-6
CASSRAGADTQYF,13,TRBV5-4,TRBJ2-3
CSASLSGQLYEQYF,14,TRBV20-1,TRBJ2-7
CASIREDAGNTIYF,14,TRBV7-9,TRBJ1-3
CASSKESGGVRTDTQYF,17,TRBV7-6,TRBJ2-3
CASSMRAEGVYQPQHF,16,TRBV4-1,TRBJ1-5
CASRPQQTVTDTQYF,15,TRBV11-2,TRBJ2-3
CASSITTSGVYNEQFF,16,TRBV19,TRBJ2-1
CASSLTTETTEAFF,14,TRBV7-3,TRBJ1-1